The next 18 T cell receptor beta chains were all read from a single sample in a study of blood T cell repertoires in COVID-19. This table comes from immunoSEQ multiplex PCR, and its TCRdb copy is limited to in-frame clones, with some not included. The repertoire has a few hundred thousand clones, approximately 83% of them found once; the top ten carry more than 2%. The sequenced sample consisted of PBMCs or T cells enriched from blood (not recorded which). The receptors come from a man in his thirties or forties who had recovered from COVID-19.

V usage is TRBV5-6 and J usage is TRBJ2-5, with a tentative D call TRBD1 (5 bases). The CDR3 contains 14 residues. Deletions cut 2 bases from V and 4 bases from J, with 12 bases between. CDR1 and CDR2 from the germline V gene are SGHDT and YYEEEE. The CDR3 here is CASSLGSQGETQYF. In DNA, the CDR3 is TGTGCCAGCAGCTTAGGGTCCCAGGGAGAGACCCAGTACTTC.

The CDR3: CASTRPGAAGNQPQHF. As DNA, the CDR3 is TGTGCCAGTACCCGCCCAGGGGCGGCGGGCAATCAGCCCCAGCATTTT. This rearrangement joins TRBV19 to TRBJ1-5; D is possibly TRBD1 (6 bases). CDR3 length equals 16 residues. Germline assignment: CDR1 LNHDA and CDR2 SQIVND (reference sequence). V lost 7 bases, J lost 2 bases, and 18 bases lay in between.

The genes are TRBV30 and TRBJ2-3, with D possibly matching TRBD2 (6 bases). CDR3 length equals 14 residues. CDR1 is GTSNPN, CDR2 SVGIG, per germline (reference sequence). The ends were cut back, 4 bases at V and 0 bases at J, with 11 bases in the middle. DNA for the CDR3: TGTGCCTGGATGTTGCGGGGAAGCACAGATACGCAGTATTTT. Residues: CAWMLRGSTDTQYF.

The chain links TRBV2 to TRBJ1-2, with D tentatively TRBD1 (6 bases). This CDR3 has 14 residues. Germline lookup yields CDR1 SNHLY and CDR2 FYNNEI. V lost 3 bases and J 6 bases, leaving 14 bases between the germline ends. The CDR3 DNA reads TGTGCCAGCAGTGACCTGACAGGAAGAAATGGCTACACCTTC. Translating it yields CASSDLTGRNGYTF.

The rearrangement links TRBV11-2 to TRBJ2-1; TRBD1 aligns across 12 bases. CDR1 is SGHAT and CDR2 is FQNNGV in the germline V gene. V lost 5 bases, J lost 7 bases, and 12 bases stayed unmatched. The CDR3 extends over 17 amino acids. As DNA, the CDR3 is TGTGCCAGCAGCCAATCGCGGGACAGGGGGCTGGGAAATGAGCAGTTCTTC. Translating gives CASSQSRDRGLGNEQFF.

V and J are TRBV2 and TRBJ1-3, with D possibly TRBD1 on 5 matching bases. The CDR3 runs 15 residues. Looked up from germline, CDR1 is SNHLY and CDR2 is FYNNEI. V was pared by 6 bases and J by 4 bases, with 16 bases between. In DNA form, the CDR3 reads TGTGCCAGCAGCCTACAGGTGGCAGTGGGAAACACCATATATTTT. It translates to CASSLQVAVGNTIYF.

V and J are TRBV6-1 and TRBJ2-1; 10 positions match TRBD2. Germline trimming cut 4 bases from V and 2 bases from J; bases unmatched to any gene: 5. Germline V gene sequence: CDR1 MNHNS, CDR2 SASEGT. The CDR3 covers 16 residues. The CDR3 sequence is CASSARLAGTYNEQFF. The CDR3 DNA sequence: TGTGCCAGCAGTGCACGACTAGCGGGTACCTACAATGAGCAGTTCTTC.

The chain has TRBV6-5 and TRBJ2-1, with D possibly matching TRBD2 (6 bases). Germline V gives CDR1 MNHEY, CDR2 SVGAGI. This CDR3 is 11 amino acids long. V lost 5 bases and J 9 bases, leaving 8 bases between the germline ends. The CDR3 reads CASSNGGEQFF. CDR3 coding DNA: TGTGCCAGCAGTAACGGGGGTGAGCAGTTCTTC.

This chain links TRBV6-5 with TRBJ2-5; 7 nucleotides line up with TRBD1. V lost 0 bases, J lost 1 base, and 2 bases stayed unmatched. Germline CDR1 reads MNHEY; CDR2 reads SVGAGI. This CDR3 comprises 15 residues. The CDR3 is CASSYSGDSQETQYF. The CDR3 DNA reads TGTGCCAGCAGTTACTCGGGGGACAGCCAAGAGACCCAGTACTTC.

This chain connects TRBV7-9 to TRBJ1-1; 9 positions match TRBD1. CDR1 SEHNR and CDR2 FQNEAQ come from the germline V gene (reference sequence). V lost 5 bases, J lost 7 bases, and 11 bases stayed unmatched. CDR3 size: 15 residues. The DNA of the CDR3 is TGTGCCAGCAGCCCGCTGACGGGACAGGGTTTTGAAGCTTTCTTT. Amino acids: CASSPLTGQGFEAFF. The entire variable domain, with the rest obtained from reference TRBV7-9 and TRBJ1-1, is as follows: DTGVSQNPRHKITKRGQNVTFRCDPISEHNRLYWYRQTLGQGPEFLTYFQNEAQLEKSRLLSDRFSAERPKGSFSTLEIQRTEQGDSAMYLCASSPLTGQGFEAFFGQGTRLTVV.

The rearrangement links TRBV5-1 to TRBJ1-2; the D is unclear. Germline-derived CDR1 and CDR2 are SGHRS and YFSETQ. Trimming stripped 0 bases from V and 3 bases from J, with 18 bases between. This CDR3 spans 17 amino acids. The CDR3 here is CASSLARGSGRDYGYTF. The CDR3 DNA reads TGCGCCAGCAGCTTGGCTCGAGGGTCCGGCCGGGACTATGGCTACACCTTC.

The rearrangement joins TRBV3-1 (or the pseudogene TRBV3-2) to TRBJ2-5, with 7 bases that match TRBD1. The ends lost 6 bases at V and 2 bases at J; junction bases unmatched: 6. The CDR3 consists of 14 residues. Per germline, CDR1 LGHDT and CDR2 YNNKEL (reference sequence). The CDR3 reads CASSARTGQETQYF. CDR3 nucleotide sequence: TGTGCCAGCAGTGCTAGGACAGGACAAGAGACCCAGTACTTC.

The chain combines TRBV19 with TRBJ2-7; 8 bases match TRBD1. V was clipped by 5 bases and J by 3 bases; unmatched bases: 6. CDR3 length: 14 amino acids. Per germline, CDR1 LNHDA and CDR2 SQIVND (reference sequence). CDR3 region: CASSARTGFYEQYF. The DNA for the CDR3 is TGTGCCAGTAGTGCCCGGACAGGGTTCTACGAGCAGTACTTC. The full variable domain, in which reference TRBV19 and TRBJ2-7 provide the parts outside the CDR3, is DGGITQSPKYLFRKEGQNVTLSCEQNLNHDAMYWYRQDPGQGLRLIYYSQIVNDFQKGDIAEGYSVSREKKESFPLTVTSAQKNPTAFYLCASSARTGFYEQYFGPGTRLTVT.

This clone was observed once. The chain combines TRBV12-5 with TRBJ2-1; TRBD1 is a possible D gene (6 bases). The CDR3 is 15 residues long. Trimming removed 5 bases from V and 7 bases from J, with 18 bases in between. CDR1 and CDR2 (germline): LGHNT, FRNRAP. CDR3 sequence (DNA): TGTGCTAGTGGTCCCACCCACAGGGTAGGAAATGAGCAGTTCTTC. Translation gives CASGPTHRVGNEQFF.

The chain recombines TRBV12-5 with TRBJ2-5; 7 bases agree with TRBD1. The CDR3 has 15 amino acids. From germline, CDR1 is LGHNT and CDR2 FRNRAP. Germline trimming cut 6 bases from V and 2 bases from J; bases unmatched to any gene: 9. CDR3 nucleotide sequence: TGTGCTAGTGGGCTCGACAGGGCCTTACAAGAGACCCAGTACTTC. Protein sequence: CASGLDRALQETQYF.

There are a few counts of this clone. The chain couples TRBV11-2 to TRBJ2-3; TRBD2 matches 10 bases. Per the germline V gene, CDR1 is SGHAT and CDR2 is FQNNGV. J lost 2 bases, V lost 4 bases, and 6 bases had no gene match. This CDR3 is 16 amino acids long. The CDR3 DNA is TGTGCCAGCAGCTGGTCTAGCGGGGGTACCACAGATACGCAGTATTTT. It specifies CASSWSSGGTTDTQYF. Together with reference TRBV11-2 and TRBJ2-3, the CDR3 gives the full variable domain: EAGVAQSPRYKIIEKRQSVAFWCNPISGHATLYWYQQILGQGPKLLIQFQNNGVVDDSQLPKDRFSAERLKGVDSTLKIQPAKLEDSAVYLCASSWSSGGTTDTQYFGPGTRLTVL.

CDR3 region: CASTDGGGSGQRNYGYTF. The CDR3 DNA reads TGTGCCAGCACTGATGGCGGGGGATCAGGGCAACGAAACTATGGCTACACCTTC. The rearrangement links TRBV6-1 to TRBJ1-2; D possibly corresponds to TRBD1 (5 bases). The length of the CDR3 is 18 residues. CDR1 is MNHNS and CDR2 is SASEGT in the germline V gene. The V and J ends lost 7 bases and 2 bases respectively, with 26 bases between them.

The chain combines TRBV10-3 with TRBJ2-3; TRBD2 might be the D (7 bases). The CDR3 contains 14 residues. V was clipped by 7 bases and J by 2 bases, with 13 bases between them. Germline lookup yields CDR1 ENHRY and CDR2 SYGVKD. Here the CDR3 reads CAINSGGLTDTQYF. The CDR3 DNA sequence: TGTGCCATCAACTCGGGGGGCCTCACAGATACGCAGTATTTT.